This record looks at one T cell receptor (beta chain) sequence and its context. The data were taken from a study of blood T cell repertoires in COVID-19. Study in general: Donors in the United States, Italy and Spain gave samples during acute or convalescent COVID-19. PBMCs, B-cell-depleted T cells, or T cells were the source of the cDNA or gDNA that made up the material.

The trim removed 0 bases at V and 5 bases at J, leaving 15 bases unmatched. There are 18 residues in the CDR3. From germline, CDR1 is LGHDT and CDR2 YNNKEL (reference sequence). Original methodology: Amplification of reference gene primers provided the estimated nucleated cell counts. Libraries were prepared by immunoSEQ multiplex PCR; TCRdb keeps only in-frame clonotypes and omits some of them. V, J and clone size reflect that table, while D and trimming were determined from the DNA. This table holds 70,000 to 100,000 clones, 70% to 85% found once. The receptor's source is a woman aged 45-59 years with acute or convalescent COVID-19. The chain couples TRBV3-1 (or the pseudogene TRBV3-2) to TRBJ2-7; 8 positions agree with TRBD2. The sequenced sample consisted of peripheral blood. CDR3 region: CASSQDEGLAGFGNEQYF. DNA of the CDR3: TGTGCCAGCAGCCAAGATGAGGGGCTAGCGGGTTTCGGTAACGAGCAGTACTTC.